This T cell receptor (beta chain) was documented in a study of CD8 T cells in ankylosing spondylitis. Whole-study results and caveats: Disease-linked clones reportedly concentrated significantly in matched ankylosing spondylitis synovial fluid. What appeared characteristic of ankylosing spondylitis blood was a TCR beta motif of under 10 highly homologous variants. Peripheral blood samples showed relatively rare disease-linked clones, and these clones were CD8+.

This clonotype was detected a few times. Antigen unknown. Germline V gives CDR1 MNHEY, CDR2 SMNVEV (reference sequence). This CDR3 has 15 amino acids. Trimming cost V 7 bases and J 0 bases, with 15 bases left between them. By quantitative 5'-RACE with molecular barcodes, the TCR beta libraries were made. TCRdb called the 5' RACE reads again in MiXCR, with one record for every CDR3 protein. Altogether some 200,000 distinct CDR3 sequences are present, around 13% being singletons, with the ten largest covering 16%. V gene TRBV27 combines with J gene TRBJ1-1, with D possibly matching TRBD1 (5 bases). Material for sequencing was blood, either unsorted or a sorted T cell fraction (not recorded which). This receptor was obtained from a male donor with ankylosing spondylitis or in good health (not recorded which). This chain's CDR3 is CASKTSDSMNTEAFF. The CDR3 nucleotides read TGTGCCAGCAAGACCTCCGACAGCATGAACACTGAAGCTTTCTTT.